The 20 T cell receptor beta chains in this list originate from one sample, sequenced in a study of T-cell memory formation after mild COVID-19. TCRdb analysed the 5' RACE reads with MiXCR anew, one entry per CDR3 protein. The repertoire has under 200,000 distinct CDR3 sequences, approximately 10% of them found once; the top ten carry approximately 3.4%. The sample was PBMCs or a T cell subset sorted from them (not recorded which). These receptors all stem from a man between 18 and 35 years old who had mild COVID-19 (a few samples of this study predate the infection). Cell type and time point are not known.

This clonotype was counted a few times. J is TRBJ2-7 and V is TRBV5-1; D is perhaps TRBD1 (7 bases). The germline V gene encodes CDR1 SGHRS and CDR2 YFSETQ. There are 12 residues in the CDR3. Trimming removed 3 bases at V and 5 bases at J, with 9 bases between. The CDR3 DNA reads as TGCGCCAGCAGCTCAGGGGGGAACGAGCAGTACTTC. It translates to CASSSGGNEQYF.

Turning to this clonotype: Because the CDR3 is missing its conserved closing phenylalanine or tryptophan, this is likely a read error. The chain combines TRBV2 with TRBJ2-1; D is unclear. This CDR3 has 15 amino acids. The germline V and J ends were trimmed by 4 bases and 8 bases, with 18 bases remaining between them. The germline gives CDR1 SNHLY, CDR2 FYNNEI. The CDR3 DNA reads TGTGCCAGCAGTGGAAGGTCCCCGCGGTCCGATGAGCAGTTCGTC. Translation gives CASSGRSPRSDEQFV.

V is TRBV5-1 and J is TRBJ1-6, with 9 positions matching TRBD1. V shed 4 bases and J 7 bases; nucleotides not matched to a gene: 3. The CDR3 totals 14 residues. Germline-derived CDR1 and CDR2 are SGHRS and YFSETQ. CDR3 region: CASSTGQGNSPLHF. DNA for the CDR3: TGCGCCAGCAGCACAGGACAGGGGAATTCACCCCTCCACTTT.

This chain uses TRBV7-9 with TRBJ2-3, with D hard to call. V was shortened by 5 bases and J by 5 bases, with 14 bases between the two germline ends. Germline V gene lookup returns CDR1 SEHNR and CDR2 FQNEAQ (reference sequence). This CDR3 spans 14 amino acids. The CDR3 DNA reads as TGTGCCAGCAGCCCCCTACCTCTGTTAGATACGCAGTATTTT. Translation: CASSPLPLLDTQYF. Complete variable domain (other parts from reference TRBV7-9 and TRBJ2-3): DTGVSQNPRHKITKRGQNVTFRCDPISEHNRLYWYRQTLGQGPEFLTYFQNEAQLEKSRLLSDRFSAERPKGSFSTLEIQRTEQGDSAMYLCASSPLPLLDTQYFGPGTRLTVL.

This clonotype was seen at least ten times. V gene TRBV20-1 combines with J gene TRBJ1-3; 10 bases map to TRBD1. CDR1 and CDR2 from the germline V gene are DFQATT and SNEGSKA (reference sequence). CDR3 size: 15 residues. J was trimmed by 2 bases and V by 5 bases; bases with no gene match: 6. Here the CDR3 reads CSALTTGGPGNTIYF. Written as DNA, the CDR3 is TGCAGTGCTCTGACGACAGGGGGCCCTGGAAACACCATATATTTT.

The chain is built from TRBV25-1 and TRBJ1-3, with D perhaps TRBD1 (5 bases). This CDR3 has 15 amino acids. Trimming took off 1 base at V and 9 bases at J, with 16 bases between the two ends. Germline V CDR1 and CDR2: MGHDK, SYGVNS. The CDR3 is CASSEFGQPGGTIYF. In DNA form, the CDR3 reads TGTGCCAGCAGTGAATTCGGGCAGCCTGGGGGCACCATATATTTT.

This clonotype was seen a few times. This chain links TRBV19 with TRBJ1-5, with a possible D match to TRBD1 (6 bases). CDR1 LNHDA and CDR2 SQIVND come from the germline V gene (reference sequence). V shed 1 base and J shed 2 bases, with 12 bases lying between them. The CDR3 runs to 16 residues. DNA of the CDR3: TGTGCCAGTAGTATAGCGCCAGGGGTTGGCAATCAGCCCCAGCATTTT. It is translated as CASSIAPGVGNQPQHF.

The gene calls are TRBV29-1 and TRBJ2-1; D not certain. The CDR3 contains 15 residues. The ends were cut back, 0 bases at V and 10 bases at J, with 19 bases in the middle. In germline, CDR1 is SQVTM, CDR2 ANQGSEA. For the CDR3, the DNA is TGCAGCGTTGAAGATCGAAGGTACCTCTCGGTCGAGCAGTTCTTC. It is translated as CSVEDRRYLSVEQFF.

This clonotype showed up just a few times. The chain recombines TRBV6-5 with TRBJ1-6; no firm D call. V gave up 3 bases and J gave up 5 bases, with 8 bases separating them. CDR1 MNHEY and CDR2 SVGAGI come from the germline V gene. The CDR3 runs to 14 residues. As DNA, the CDR3 is TGTGCCAGCAGTTATAGGGAGGATAATTCACCCCTCCACTTT. It translates to CASSYREDNSPLHF.

This clonotype occurred a few times. The chain couples TRBV11-2 to TRBJ2-1, with 8 nucleotides matching TRBD1. Germline values: CDR1 SGHAT, CDR2 FQNNGV. V was pared by 3 bases and J by 0 bases, with 16 bases of the junction left unmatched. The CDR3 sequence is 20 residues long. The CDR3: CASSLMPGQVILSSYNEQFF. CDR3 coding DNA: TGTGCCAGCAGCTTGATGCCGGGACAGGTTATTCTGAGCTCCTACAATGAGCAGTTCTTC.

This clonotype showed up just a few times. This rearrangement joins TRBV4-1 to TRBJ1-2, with 9 bases aligning to TRBD1. Trimming cost V 4 bases and J 7 bases; bases outside gene matches: 7. Germline V gene sequence: CDR1 MGHRA, CDR2 YSYEKL. There are 14 residues in the CDR3. This chain's CDR3 is CASSRPGQGPGYTF. CDR3 DNA: TGCGCCAGCAGCCGCCCGGGACAGGGTCCTGGCTACACCTTC.

This chain joins TRBV12-3 or TRBV12-4 and TRBJ1-5; D is unresolved. This CDR3 has 13 residues. V lost 3 bases, J lost 10 bases, and 13 bases lay in between. The CDR3 DNA reads TGTGCCAGCAGTTTTGGAGGTAACAGCCCCCAGCATTTT. This encodes CASSFGGNSPQHF.

The chain carries TRBV5-1 and TRBJ2-5; D call uncertain. CDR1 and CDR2 from the germline V gene are SGHRS and YFSETQ. The CDR3 consists of 14 residues. V lost 0 bases and J 3 bases, leaving 9 bases between the germline ends. The CDR3 DNA reads TGCGCCAGCAGCTTGGCGGCTAGTGAAGAGACCCAGTACTTC. Its translation is CASSLAASEETQYF.

This clonotype was counted a few times. V and J are TRBV29-1 and TRBJ2-7; D remains unclear. The V end was cut by 4 bases, the J end by 1 base, with 14 bases between. Germline V CDR1 and CDR2: SQVTM, ANQGSEA. This CDR3 comprises 14 residues. The DNA for the CDR3 is TGCAGCGTTGTGTTTGTCTTGCCTTCCTACGAGCAGTACTTC. Encoded protein: CSVVFVLPSYEQYF.

This clonotype showed up just a few times. The chain uses TRBV6-6 and TRBJ1-5; possible D gene TRBD1, 5 bases. The germline gives CDR1 MNHNY, CDR2 SVGAGI (reference sequence). With 7 bases removed from V and 1 base from J, the gap between germline ends came to 17 bases. The CDR3 covers 16 residues. In DNA, the CDR3 is TGTGCCAGCACCCCTACAGCGGGGGTGAGCAATCAGCCCCAGCATTTT. Translating gives CASTPTAGVSNQPQHF.

The chain recombines TRBV28 with TRBJ2-7, with D unresolved. The CDR3 extends over 13 amino acids. Trimming removed 5 bases from V and 7 bases from J, with 15 bases in between. Germline CDR1 reads MDHEN; CDR2 reads SYDVKM. This chain's CDR3 is CASSPGPGWEQYF. DNA of the CDR3: TGTGCCAGCAGTCCCGGACCGGGTTGGGAGCAGTACTTC.

The chain is built from TRBV5-1 and TRBJ2-3; 7 bases agree with TRBD1. Trimming removed 4 bases from V and 3 bases from J; junction bases left unmatched: 5. This CDR3 has 14 amino acids. Germline CDR1 reads SGHRS; CDR2 reads YFSETQ. This CDR3 reads CASSIGQATDTQYF. The CDR3 nucleotides are TGCGCCAGCAGCATCGGACAGGCGACAGATACGCAGTATTTT.

This clonotype was seen a few times. The V call is TRBV3-1, the J call TRBJ2-2; D assignment may be TRBD1 or TRBD2 (5 bases each). The CDR3 is 12 amino acids. V was pared by 8 bases and J by 4 bases, with 8 bases between. Germline V CDR1 and CDR2: LGHDT, YNNKEL (reference sequence). The CDR3 protein is CASGGGTGELFF. Written as DNA, the CDR3 is TGTGCCAGCGGTGGGGGCACCGGGGAGCTGTTTTTT.

This clonotype was observed many times. The rearrangement joins TRBV3-1 to TRBJ2-1; possibly TRBD1 or TRBD2 for D (6 bases each). Germline V gives CDR1 LGHDT, CDR2 YNNKEL (reference sequence). Between the trimmed V and J ends, which lost 4 bases and 10 bases, there was a span of 11 bases. CDR3 length equals 12 residues. This chain's CDR3 is CASSPVGGEQFF. CDR3 nucleotide sequence: TGTGCCAGCAGCCCAGTGGGGGGCGAGCAGTTCTTC.

The table lists this clonotype with a few counts. The gene calls are TRBV2 and TRBJ2-7; a possible D gene is TRBD1 (7 bases). The CDR3 contains 13 residues. Trimming shortened V by 2 bases and J by 6 bases, and 11 bases separated the two germline ends. Germline CDR1 reads SNHLY; CDR2 reads FYNNEI. The CDR3 loop reads CASSERQGGEQYF. Here the CDR3 DNA reads TGTGCCAGCAGTGAAAGACAGGGAGGCGAGCAGTACTTC.